The 24 T cell receptor beta chains given below trace back to one sample, sequenced in a study of cytomegalovirus exposure and HLA in healthy donors. The PCR employed 60 Vbeta primers together with 13 Jbeta primers. Clones were read by immunoSEQ multiplex PCR, and TCRdb kept only the in-frame ones, dropping some. The repertoire holds approximately 190,000 clones, around 75% seen once, with 6.3% in the top ten. The source material was PBMCs. The receptors shown here come from a man in his forties in good health and CMV-seropositive.

This chain connects TRBV6-5 to TRBJ2-7; the match to TRBD1 covers 8 bases. Germline-derived CDR1 and CDR2 are MNHEY and SVGAGI. This CDR3 contains 14 residues. Unmatched junction bases numbered 6, after V lost 8 bases and J lost 0 bases. The CDR3 DNA follows: TGTGCCAGCTCCCGGACAGGGAGCTCCTACGAGCAGTACTTC. Amino acid sequence: CASSRTGSSYEQYF.

This chain links TRBV7-6 with TRBJ2-1, with 11 bases lining up with TRBD1. The CDR3 is 14 residues long. Germline V lookup: CDR1 SGHVS, CDR2 FNYEAQ. The junction had 10 bases not matched to a gene; V was cut back by 5 bases and J by 13 bases. The CDR3 reads CASSQRTGGVIQFF. CDR3 in DNA: TGTGCCAGCAGCCAAAGGACAGGGGGCGTTATACAGTTCTTC.

J is TRBJ2-5 and V is TRBV14; D might be TRBD2 (5 bases). V gave up 4 bases and J gave up 5 bases, with 14 bases separating them. CDR3 length: 14 residues. Germline CDR1 reads SGHDN; CDR2 reads FVKESK. The CDR3, as DNA: TGTGCCAGCAGCCCCTTTGGTGGCGGGGAGACCCAGTACTTC. This encodes CASSPFGGGETQYF.

The rearrangement links TRBV28 to TRBJ2-3; the match to TRBD2 covers 11 bases. Losses at the gene ends were 8 bases for V and 3 bases for J; bases not matched to a gene: 4. The CDR3 has 14 amino acids. Germline assignment: CDR1 MDHEN and CDR2 SYDVKM. CDR3 DNA sequence: TGTGCCAGCGTAGCGGGGGGGCAGACAGATACGCAGTATTTT. Its protein is CASVAGGQTDTQYF.

The chain has TRBV5-6 and TRBJ2-7; D unclear. Germline V gene sequence: CDR1 SGHDT, CDR2 YYEEEE. This CDR3 region has 13 residues. Trimming took 1 base from V and 2 from J, leaving 7 bases between them. CDR3 sequence (DNA): TGTGCCAGCAGCTTGACTCAAGCCTACGAGCAGTACTTC. Amino acid sequence: CASSLTQAYEQYF.

This sequence joins TRBV11-2 and TRBJ2-7; TRBD1 matches at 9 bases. The V and J ends lost 3 bases and 5 bases, in that order; junction bases with no gene match: 8. The CDR3 runs 15 residues. Germline V gene sequence: CDR1 SGHAT, CDR2 FQNNGV. CDR3 nucleotides: TGTGCCAGCAGCTTGATTGGGGACAGGGCCGACGAGCAGTACTTC. Translation gives CASSLIGDRADEQYF.

This chain connects TRBV13 to TRBJ2-3; the D is unclear. CDR3 length equals 13 residues. V was clipped by 7 bases and J by 6 bases, with 14 bases between them. Germline V gene sequence: CDR1 PRHDT, CDR2 FYEKMQ (reference sequence). The CDR3, as DNA: TGTGCCAGCACCCCTAGAGGCCTGGATACGCAGTATTTT. Its protein product is CASTPRGLDTQYF.

Of note for this clone: Compared with germline, one end of the junction differs, possibly owing to a read error. The gene calls are TRBV7-7 and TRBJ1-4; D not resolved. There are 15 residues in the CDR3. Germline V gene data show CDR1 as SSHAT and CDR2 as FNYEAQ (reference sequence). CDR3 residues: CASSPLTQAGEKLFF. DNA for the CDR3: TGTGCTAGCAGCCCCCTGACCCAGGCGGGTGAAAAACTGTTTTTT.

The chain combines TRBV6-1 with TRBJ2-3, with 8 bases that match TRBD2. The CDR3 loop spans 17 amino acids. CDR1 MNHNS and CDR2 SASEGT come from the germline V gene. J was trimmed by 0 bases and V by 4 bases; bases with no gene match: 9. The CDR3 sequence is CASSVTGGGSSTDTQYF. CDR3 bases: TGTGCCAGCAGTGTCACCGGCGGGGGGTCTAGCACAGATACGCAGTATTTT.

CDR3 sequence: CASSFRLAGGPHEQYF. The CDR3 region has the DNA TGTGCCAGCAGCTTCAGACTAGCGGGGGGGCCCCACGAGCAGTACTTC. This chain joins TRBV5-6 and TRBJ2-7; 14 nucleotides match TRBD2. Germline V gene data show CDR1 as SGHDT and CDR2 as YYEEEE. V shed 2 bases and J 5 bases; nucleotides not matched to a gene: 6. This CDR3 comprises 16 residues.

The chain carries TRBV5-4 and TRBJ1-4, with TRBD1 identical over 12 bases. Germline CDR1 and CDR2: SGHNT and YYREEE (reference sequence). This CDR3 is built from 18 residues. V dropped 0 bases and J dropped 3; count of bases not matched to a gene: 6. CDR3 in amino acids: CASSLGGTGGAANEKLFF. CDR3 nucleotides: TGTGCCAGCAGCTTGGGGGGGACAGGGGGCGCAGCTAATGAAAAACTGTTTTTT.

This clone was counted only a few times. The J gene is TRBJ1-4, the V gene TRBV5-6; D possibly corresponds to TRBD1 (6 bases). This CDR3 is built from 15 residues. Germline-derived CDR1 and CDR2 are SGHDT and YYEEEE. The V end was cut by 0 bases, the J end by 8 bases, with 14 bases between. Here the CDR3 DNA reads TGTGCCAGCAGCTTGGACAGGGTTCGGGGAGAAAAACTGTTTTTT. Protein sequence: CASSLDRVRGEKLFF.

This clone has a single count. The chain recombines TRBV28 with TRBJ2-1, with a possible D match to TRBD2 (7 bases). Per the germline V gene, CDR1 is MDHEN and CDR2 is SYDVKM. Trimming shortened V by 2 bases and J by 6 bases, and 14 bases separated the two germline ends. The CDR3 covers 15 residues. CDR3 sequence reads: CASSLGGALSNEQFF. As DNA, the CDR3 is TGTGCCAGCAGTTTAGGGGGGGCCTTGAGCAATGAGCAGTTCTTC.

The V gene is TRBV19, the J gene TRBJ1-5; 10 bases align to TRBD1. Trimming cost V 8 bases and J 5 bases; bases outside gene matches: 6. CDR1 is LNHDA and CDR2 is SQIVND in the germline V gene (reference sequence). The CDR3 loop spans 14 amino acids. The CDR3 DNA is TGTGCCAGTGAGACAGGGGGCGCGTATCAGCCCCAGCATTTT. It is translated as CASETGGAYQPQHF. The entire variable domain, with the rest obtained from reference TRBV19 and TRBJ1-5, is as follows: DGGITQSPKYLFRKEGQNVTLSCEQNLNHDAMYWYRQDPGQGLRLIYYSQIVNDFQKGDIAEGYSVSREKKESFPLTVTSAQKNPTAFYLCASETGGAYQPQHFGDGTRLSIL.

The chain combines TRBV29-1 with TRBJ1-1; D uncertain. The ends were cut back, 0 bases at V and 7 bases at J, with 6 bases in the middle. Germline assignment: CDR1 SQVTM and CDR2 ANQGSEA. CDR3 size: 11 residues. The CDR3, as DNA: TGCAGCGTTGAAGAGCGGGGTGAAGCTTTCTTT. It specifies CSVEERGEAFF.

To note about this clone: Additional DNA sequences in this sample encode the identical CDR3. The chain joins TRBV19 to TRBJ1-4; 11 nucleotides line up with TRBD1. The CDR3 is 14 residues long. CDR1 and CDR2 (germline): LNHDA, SQIVND (reference sequence). Trimming at V came to 3 bases and at J to 7 bases, leaving 1 base not matched to a gene. In nucleotides, the CDR3 is TGTGCCAGTAGTATTGGGACAGGGGGTGAAAAACTGTTTTTT. Its protein is CASSIGTGGEKLFF.

The chain couples TRBV7-2 to TRBJ2-3; a weak D match, TRBD2 (5 bases). V shed 0 bases and J shed 5 bases, with 9 bases lying between them. The CDR3 contains 14 residues. CDR1 and CDR2 (germline): SGHTA, FQGNSA. The CDR3, as DNA: TGTGCCAGCAGCTTAGCTTTTGCGGGAGATACGCAGTATTTT. Encoded protein: CASSLAFAGDTQYF. The variable domain in full, completed from reference TRBV7-2 and TRBJ2-3, reads GAGVSQSPSNKVTEKGKDVELRCDPISGHTALYWYRQSLGQGLEFLIYFQGNSAPDKSGLPSDRFSAERTGGSVSTLTIQRTQQEDSAVYLCASSLAFAGDTQYFGPGTRLTVL.

For the CDR3, the DNA is TGTGCCTGGAGTGGGTGGCAGATCAATCAGCCCCAGCATTTT. Its protein is CAWSGWQINQPQHF. This rearrangement joins TRBV30 to TRBJ1-5; no clear D. CDR3 length: 14 residues. Germline loops: CDR1 GTSNPN, CDR2 SVGIG (reference sequence). Trimming left V 1 base short and J 3 bases short, with 10 bases between.

In this sample, this clone turned up a few times. The CDR3 is CASQPGQGVEQYF. CDR3 coding DNA: TGTGCCAGCCAACCGGGACAGGGGGTTGAGCAGTACTTC. The rearrangement links TRBV5-6 to TRBJ2-7; TRBD1 agrees at 11 bases. The trim removed 7 bases at V and 7 bases at J, leaving 7 bases unmatched. The V gene's germline CDR1 is SGHDT and CDR2 YYEEEE. The length of the CDR3 is 13 residues.

The J gene is TRBJ2-7, the V gene TRBV4-1; D is unclear. This CDR3 has 13 residues. The germline V gene has CDR1 MGHRA and CDR2 YSYEKL. V lost 0 bases and J lost 2, with 5 bases in between. The CDR3 spells CASSQDRAYEQYF. The CDR3 DNA sequence: TGCGCCAGCAGCCAAGATCGGGCCTACGAGCAGTACTTC.

CDR3 sequence: CASSALPTVNTEAFF. The CDR3 DNA reads TGTGCCAGTAGTGCACTACCGACGGTGAACACTGAAGCTTTCTTT. The chain is built from TRBV19 and TRBJ1-1; no clear D. CDR3 length: 15 residues. CDR1 is LNHDA, CDR2 SQIVND, per germline (reference sequence). Trimming left V 5 bases short and J 0 bases short, with 13 bases between.

This clone was seen a handful of times. J is TRBJ1-1 and V is TRBV30; D is ambiguous. The CDR3 is made up of 13 amino acids. CDR1 and CDR2 (germline): GTSNPN, SVGIG (reference sequence). The V end lost 4 bases, the J end lost 1 base, and 10 bases lay between the germline ends. DNA of the CDR3: TGTGCCTGGAACGGTCAGGCGAACACTGAAGCTTTCTTT. Translation gives CAWNGQANTEAFF.

The rearrangement joins TRBV7-6 to TRBJ2-1, with D maybe TRBD1 (6 bases). Trimming removed 1 base at V and 10 bases at J, with 8 bases between. The CDR3 spans 12 residues. Germline values: CDR1 SGHVS, CDR2 FNYEAQ. CDR3 region: CASSLGGLEQFF. CDR3 nucleotides: TGTGCCAGCAGCTTAGGGGGGCTCGAGCAGTTCTTC.

This rearrangement joins TRBV6-6 to TRBJ2-1; tentatively, D is TRBD1 (6 bases). The germline CDR1 and CDR2 sequences are MNHNY and SVGAGI (reference sequence). Trimming stripped 3 bases from V and 7 bases from J, with 19 bases between. The CDR3 runs 16 residues. CDR3 in amino acids: CASSYGGAIVLNEQFF. The CDR3 DNA sequence: TGTGCCAGCAGTTATGGGGGCGCAATCGTGTTGAATGAGCAGTTCTTC.